Shown below are 4 T cell receptor beta chains from a single sample sequenced in a study of blood T cells in healthy people across ages. With a J-beta primer mix and a sample-barcoded 5' primer, a second PCR ran roughly 6 to 11 cycles. TCRdb called the 5' RACE reads again in MiXCR, with one record for every CDR3 protein. The sample shows about 640,000 distinct CDR3 sequences, about 30% of them seen only once. The sequencing input was blood. The source is a woman older than 75 in good health.

This clonotype was seen a few times. A much larger clone lies a single base off, so this may be a read error. This chain links TRBV6-4 with TRBJ2-1; no clear D. This CDR3 is 15 amino acids long. V was trimmed by 4 bases and J by 10 bases, leaving 20 bases between them. CDR1 is MRHNA, CDR2 SNTAGT, per germline. The CDR3 loop reads CASSVSFGQNYEQFF. CDR3 nucleotide sequence: TGTGCCAGCAGTGTTAGCTTTGGGCAGAACTACGAGCAGTTCTTC.

In regard to this clonotype: Possible read error: a much larger clone is one base away. The chain carries TRBV9 and TRBJ1-2; D is undetermined. Germline CDR1 is SGDLS and CDR2 is YYNGEE. V lost 3 bases and J lost 7, with 13 bases in between. CDR3 size: 13 residues. The CDR3 DNA is TGTGCCAGCAGCGCCGGGATCACGAGTGGCTACACCTTC. This sequence encodes CASSAGITSGYTF.

This clonotype has a count of ten or more. J is TRBJ1-2 and V is TRBV30, with D tentatively TRBD1 (5 bases). Trimming shortened V by 5 bases and J by 3 bases, and 10 bases separated the two germline ends. Per the germline V gene, CDR1 is GTSNPN and CDR2 is SVGIG (reference sequence). The CDR3 is made up of 12 amino acids. This chain's CDR3 is CAWGDRDYGYTF. In nucleotides, the CDR3 is TGTGCCTGGGGTGACAGAGACTATGGCTACACCTTC. Together with reference TRBV30 and TRBJ1-2, the CDR3 gives the full variable domain: SQTIHQWPATLVQPVGSPLSLECTVEGTSNPNLYWYRQAAGRGLQLLFYSVGIGQISSEVPQNLSASRPQDRQFILSSKKLLLSDSGFYLCAWGDRDYGYTFGSGTRLTVV.

This clonotype was detected ten times or more. The rearrangement uses TRBV12-3 or TRBV12-4 and TRBJ2-3, with 8 bases that match TRBD2. Germline trimming cut 7 bases from V and 6 bases from J; bases unmatched to any gene: 12. The CDR3 contains 15 residues. CDR3 DNA: TGTGCCAGCACCCTACGGGGGGGAGTTAGGGATACGCAGTATTTT. This encodes CASTLRGGVRDTQYF.